Listed below are T cell receptor beta chains from one sample, sequenced in a study of response to subunit inactivated influenza vaccine. MiXCR was run by TCRdb on the RT-PCR reads, yielding one entry per CDR3 protein. The sample yields 170,000 or so distinct CDR3 sequences, around 10% seen once. The sample in question was CD8+ T cells sorted from PBMCs, obtained 23 months after vaccination. Receptors were obtained from a man between 45 and 75 years old who received an inactivated influenza vaccine. The CDR3 runs from the conserved cysteine through the conserved F or W. A D gene is named only where the DNA matches it firmly. Clone size appears in some rows only: once, few, many, or a class for an expanded clone.

j_call v_call d_call cdr3_length clone_size cdr3_aa cdr3_nt
TRBJ1-1 TRBV4-3 - 14 - CASSQRVSNTEAFF TGCGCCAGCAGCCAGAGGGTCTCGAACACTGAAGCTTTCTTT
TRBJ2-4 TRBV4-2 - 16 - CASSQEGGIAKNIQYF TGTGCCAGCAGCCAGGAGGGGGGAATAGCCAAAAACATTCAGTACTTC
TRBJ1-6 TRBV23-1 - 14 - CASSQSKGNSPLHF TGCGCCAGCAGTCAATCGAAAGGGAATTCACCCCTCCACTTT
TRBJ2-5 TRBV12-3/TRBV12-4 TRBD2 14 - CASSLGGKGETQYF TGTGCCAGCAGTTTGGGAGGGAAAGGGGAGACCCAGTACTTC
TRBJ2-3 TRBV6-1 TRBD2 14 - CASLLAGGTDTQYF TGTGCCAGCCTCCTAGCGGGGGGCACAGATACGCAGTATTTT
TRBJ2-1 TRBV15 TRBD2 13 many CATGTSSYNEQFF TGTGCCACCGGGACTAGCAGTTACAATGAGCAGTTCTTC
TRBJ1-1 TRBV4-1 - 15 many CASSQETQTNTEAFF TGCGCCAGCAGCCAAGAAACTCAAACGAACACTGAAGCTTTCTTT
TRBJ1-1 TRBV6-1 - 15 few CASSKTGRDDHEAFF TGTGCCAGCAGTAAGACCGGACGGGACGACCATGAAGCTTTCTTT
TRBJ2-2 TRBV27 - 14 - CASSLIGSAGELFF TGTGCCAGCAGTTTGATCGGCAGCGCCGGGGAGCTGTTTTTT
TRBJ1-3 TRBV6-1 - 18 few CASRRRTEGDFSGNTIYF TGTGCCAGCAGACGAAGGACAGAGGGAGACTTCTCTGGAAACACCATATATTTT
TRBJ2-1 TRBV5-8 - 14 - CASSPEYSRYEQFF TGTGCCAGCAGCCCTGAATATAGCCGTTATGAGCAGTTCTTC
TRBJ1-1 TRBV6-1 - 15 few CASSGISGWDTEAFF TGTGCCAGCAGTGGGATCTCTGGATGGGACACTGAAGCTTTCTTT
TRBJ2-1 TRBV12-3/TRBV12-4 TRBD2 12 - CASSFGRGGLFF TGTGCCAGCAGTTTTGGGCGGGGGGGCCTATTCTTC
TRBJ2-5 TRBV7-6 TRBD1 18 - CASSRDGRGRSYQETQYF TGTGCCAGCAGCAGAGATGGCAGGGGGCGATCGTACCAAGAGACCCAGTACTTC
TRBJ2-1 TRBV12-3/TRBV12-4 - 15 - CASSLITRGYNEQFF TGTGCCAGCAGCCTGATAACCCGAGGGTACAATGAGCAGTTCTTC
TRBJ2-7 TRBV30 - 12 - CAWKAGEAEQYF TGTGCCTGGAAGGCAGGGGAAGCCGAGCAGTACTTC
TRBJ1-5 TRBV28 - 15 - CASTVLGGGGQPQHF TGTGCCAGCACCGTCCTCGGGGGAGGGGGTCAGCCCCAGCATTTT
TRBJ1-2 TRBV27 - 13 few CASSFSRNYGYTF TGTGCCAGCAGTTTCAGTCGCAACTATGGCTACACCTTC
TRBJ2-2 TRBV5-1 - 13 - CASTPPSTGELFF TGCGCCAGCACCCCCCCCTCCACCGGGGAGCTGTTTTTT
TRBJ2-3 TRBV12-3/TRBV12-4 TRBD1 15 - CASSGGTGLTDTQYF TGTGCCAGCAGTGGCGGGACAGGACTCACAGATACGCAGTATTTT
TRBJ2-1 TRBV28 - 15 many CASSPDKSSYNEQFF TGTGCCAGCAGTCCAGACAAGAGCTCCTACAATGAGCAGTTCTTC
TRBJ2-2 TRBV9 TRBD1 14 few CASSVEGAAGELFF TGTGCCAGCAGCGTAGAGGGGGCGGCCGGGGAGCTGTTTTTT
TRBJ2-5 TRBV27 TRBD2 15 few CASARYASGQETQYF TGTGCCAGCGCTAGATACGCTAGCGGACAAGAGACCCAGTACTTC
TRBJ2-7 TRBV3-1 - 14 few CASSPGAVGYEQYF TGTGCCAGCAGCCCGGGGGCGGTTGGCTACGAGCAGTACTTC